The rows below give T cell receptor beta chains drawn from one sample of a study of identical twins. TCRdb processed the 5' RACE reads anew with MiXCR; each CDR3 protein has one entry. The table includes about 450,000 distinct CDR3 sequences, under 20% detected once. The specimen sequenced was naive T cells sorted from blood. The receptors here all came from a man over 45 in good health. CDR3s include the opening cysteine and the closing phenylalanine or tryptophan. A D gene is named only where the DNA matches it firmly. Size values are once, few and many counts, or a class for expanded clones, and some rows have none.

>TRBJ1-5|13|few|.|TRBV6-5
CASSYSNHQPQHF
TGTGCCAGCAGTTACTCGAACCATCAGCCCCAGCATTTT
>TRBJ2-7|15|.|.|TRBV5-5
CASSFTGQNPYEQYF
TGTGCCAGCAGCTTTACAGGACAGAATCCCTACGAGCAGTACTTC
>TRBJ1-5|15|few|TRBD1|TRBV6-5
CASSYLGQGNQPQHF
TGTGCCAGCAGTTACCTGGGACAGGGGAATCAGCCCCAGCATTTT
>TRBJ2-4|13|.|.|TRBV28
CASAQTGAPIQYF
TGTGCCAGCGCCCAAACCGGGGCCCCCATTCAGTACTTC
>TRBJ2-5|15|many|.|TRBV5-1
CASSLLADRRMAQYF
TGCGCCAGCAGCTTGTTGGCAGACCGTAGAATGGCCCAGTACTTC
>TRBJ2-2|15|.|.|TRBV6-2/TRBV6-3
CASRMGQANTGELFF
TGTGCCAGCAGGATGGGGCAGGCTAACACCGGGGAGCTGTTTTTT
>TRBJ1-3|14|many|.|TRBV5-6
CASSSAGSGNTIYF
TGTGCCAGCAGCTCCGCAGGATCTGGAAACACCATATATTTT
>TRBJ2-7|13|.|.|TRBV20-1
CSAPSGSVYEQYF
TGCAGTGCTCCGTCCGGGTCAGTATACGAGCAGTACTTC
>TRBJ1-2|15|many|TRBD1|TRBV4-2
CASSQERQGGGGYTF
TGTGCCAGCAGCCAAGAAAGACAGGGTGGAGGGGGCTACACCTTC
>TRBJ2-1|14|once|TRBD2|TRBV15
CATSSTSGGYEQFF
TGTGCCACCAGCAGCACTAGCGGGGGGTATGAGCAGTTCTTC
>TRBJ2-1|17|.|TRBD1|TRBV11-2
CASSSSPPGQAYNEQFF
TGTGCCAGCAGCTCCTCTCCTCCGGGACAGGCCTACAATGAGCAGTTCTTC
>TRBJ2-5|17|few|TRBD2|TRBV4-3
CASSQDWTSSLQETQYF
TGCGCCAGCAGCCAAGATTGGACTAGCTCCCTCCAAGAGACCCAGTACTTC
>TRBJ1-3|16|many|TRBD1|TRBV27
CASSSRQGHSGNTIYF
TGTGCCAGCAGCTCAAGACAGGGTCACTCTGGAAACACCATATATTTT
>TRBJ2-7|15|few|.|TRBV6-5
CASSYSIQGSYEQYF
TGTGCCAGCAGTTACTCGATCCAGGGATCCTACGAGCAGTACTTC
>TRBJ2-4|14|many|TRBD2|TRBV13
CASSPIAGEDIQYF
TGTGCCAGCAGCCCCATAGCGGGGGAGGACATTCAGTACTTC
>TRBJ2-2|12|many|.|TRBV3-1
CASSQAPGELFF
TGTGCCAGCAGCCAAGCTCCCGGGGAGCTGTTTTTT
>TRBJ2-1|15|.|TRBD1|TRBV5-1
CASSLETQGYNEQFF
TGCGCCAGCAGCTTGGAAACACAGGGGTACAATGAGCAGTTCTTC
>TRBJ1-5|14|many|.|TRBV4-1
CASSQVKGPQPQHF
TGCGCCAGCAGCCAAGTGAAGGGTCCTCAGCCCCAGCATTTT
>TRBJ1-1|16|.|.|TRBV16
CASSQFRTALNTEAFF
TGTGCCAGCAGCCAATTCCGGACAGCCTTGAACACTGAAGCTTTCTTT
>TRBJ2-3|14|many|TRBD2|TRBV11-2
CASSGVAGSDTQYF
TGTGCCAGCAGCGGGGTAGCGGGGTCAGATACGCAGTATTTT
>TRBJ1-2|14|.|TRBD1|TRBV2
CASPGRGGYYGYTF
TGTGCCAGCCCGGGGAGAGGGGGCTACTATGGCTACACCTTC
>TRBJ1-1|11|many|.|TRBV29-1
CSVVGDTEAFF
TGCAGCGTTGTTGGAGACACTGAAGCTTTCTTT
>TRBJ2-5|18|.|TRBD2|TRBV28
CASSLGLAGELPQETQYF
TGTGCCAGCAGTTTGGGGCTGGCGGGGGAATTACCACAAGAGACCCAGTACTTC
>TRBJ2-5|12|.|.|TRBV20-1
CSAKRYQETQYF
TGCAGTGCTAAAAGGTACCAAGAGACCCAGTACTTC
>TRBJ2-7|14|.|TRBD2|TRBV20-1
CSARKTSGRNEQYF
TGCAGTGCTAGAAAAACTAGCGGGAGGAACGAGCAGTACTTC
>TRBJ1-5|18|.|.|TRBV20-1
CSARDQFLGTDSNQPQHF
TGCAGTGCTAGAGATCAGTTCCTCGGCACGGATAGCAATCAGCCCCAGCATTTT
>TRBJ2-1|14|.|.|TRBV7-9
CASSYHGTRDEQFF
TGTGCCAGCAGCTATCACGGGACTCGCGATGAGCAGTTCTTC
>TRBJ2-1|13|many|.|TRBV24-1
CATSDFAGSPPFF
TGTGCCACCAGTGATTTTGCAGGCTCACCACCGTTCTTC
>TRBJ1-6|13|.|.|TRBV5-1
CASSSPGNSPLHF
TGCGCCAGCAGCTCGCCTGGTAATTCACCCCTCCACTTT
>TRBJ1-2|11|many|.|TRBV29-1
CSARSTGGYTF
TGCAGCGCTCGCTCCACAGGTGGCTACACCTTC
>TRBJ1-5|13|.|.|TRBV23-1
CASSLQPNQPQHF
TGCGCCAGCAGTCTACAACCTAATCAGCCCCAGCATTTT
>TRBJ2-1|15|.|TRBD2|TRBV2
CASSVPSGGAHEQFF
TGTGCCAGCAGTGTTCCTAGCGGGGGGGCCCATGAGCAGTTCTTC
>TRBJ2-4|16|few|TRBD2|TRBV11-3
CASSLDLGRGENIQYF
TGTGCCAGCAGCTTAGATCTGGGGAGGGGAGAAAACATTCAGTACTTC
>TRBJ2-5|11|many|.|TRBV20-1
CSAPGGQTQYF
TGCAGTGCCCCAGGGGGGCAGACCCAGTACTTC
>TRBJ2-2|16|few|TRBD2|TRBV7-8
CASSARLAENTGELFF
TGTGCCAGCAGCGCCCGACTAGCGGAGAACACCGGGGAGCTGTTTTTT
>TRBJ2-7|16|few|.|TRBV5-1
CASSPWPGASSYEQYF
TGCGCCAGCAGCCCCTGGCCGGGGGCGAGCTCCTACGAGCAGTACTTC